A selection of T cell receptor beta chains follows, all from one sample in a study of blood T cell repertoires in COVID-19. Assay: immunoSEQ multiplex PCR; the TCRdb copy retains only in-frame clones and omits some. The top ten hold 25% to 30% of the sample, which has approximately 170,000 clones, around 90% seen once. Input material: peripheral blood. All receptors come from a man in his 60s with acute or convalescent COVID-19. Each CDR3 is given with its conserved first and last residue. A D gene is named only where the DNA matches it firmly. Where a row states a size, it is once, few, many or the class of an expanded clone; other rows omit it.

j_call: TRBJ1-1; clone_size: once; d_call: NA; v_call: TRBV9; cdr3_nt: TGTGCCAGCAGCGAGGAAGGGAGGATAAACACTGAAGCTTTCTTT; cdr3_aa: CASSEEGRINTEAFF
j_call: TRBJ1-1; clone_size: NA; d_call: TRBD1; v_call: TRBV9; cdr3_nt: TGTGCCAGCAGCGTAGGGGACAGGGGGCGCGGGACTGAAGCTTTCTTT; cdr3_aa: CASSVGDRGRGTEAFF
j_call: TRBJ1-1; clone_size: few; d_call: NA; v_call: TRBV19; cdr3_nt: TGTGCCAGTAGGAACACAGGGCAAGGGGACACTGAAGCTTTCTTT; cdr3_aa: CASRNTGQGDTEAFF
j_call: TRBJ1-3; clone_size: NA; d_call: TRBD1; v_call: TRBV7-2; cdr3_nt: TGTGCCAGCAGCATAAACAGGGGTCGCGGAAACACCATATATTTT; cdr3_aa: CASSINRGRGNTIYF
j_call: TRBJ1-2; clone_size: NA; d_call: TRBD1; v_call: TRBV6-4; cdr3_nt: TGTGCCAGCAGTGACCCCGGACAGGTTAGCTATGGCTACACCTTC; cdr3_aa: CASSDPGQVSYGYTF
j_call: TRBJ2-3; clone_size: NA; d_call: NA; v_call: TRBV5-1; cdr3_nt: TGCGCCAGCAGCCCCGGGATCACAGATACGCAGTATTTT; cdr3_aa: CASSPGITDTQYF
j_call: TRBJ2-4; clone_size: NA; d_call: NA; v_call: TRBV6-2/TRBV6-3; cdr3_nt: TGTGCCAGCAGTTCCAATATCATGGGACTCTTCTTC; cdr3_aa: CASSSNIMGLFF
j_call: TRBJ2-7; clone_size: NA; d_call: TRBD2; v_call: TRBV11-3; cdr3_nt: TGTGCCAGCAGCGGAACTAGCGGGGCCTACGAGCAGTACTTC; cdr3_aa: CASSGTSGAYEQYF
j_call: TRBJ1-2; clone_size: NA; d_call: NA; v_call: TRBV7-2; cdr3_nt: TGTGCCAGCAGCTTGACAGCCCTTAACTATGGCTACACCTTC; cdr3_aa: CASSLTALNYGYTF
j_call: TRBJ1-2; clone_size: NA; d_call: NA; v_call: TRBV7-9; cdr3_nt: TGTGCCAGCAGCTTAGGTCGAGACCTGGAGGGCTACACCTTC; cdr3_aa: CASSLGRDLEGYTF
j_call: TRBJ1-1; clone_size: NA; d_call: NA; v_call: TRBV24-1; cdr3_nt: TGTGCCACCAGTGATTCCCAGGTCGAGGGCACTGAAGCTTTCTTT; cdr3_aa: CATSDSQVEGTEAFF
j_call: TRBJ1-2; clone_size: once; d_call: TRBD1; v_call: TRBV7-2; cdr3_nt: TGTGCCAGCAGCTTAGCTCGGACAGGTAGTAAGGATGGCTACACCTTC; cdr3_aa: CASSLARTGSKDGYTF
j_call: TRBJ2-3; clone_size: NA; d_call: TRBD2; v_call: TRBV7-9; cdr3_nt: TGTGCCAGCAGCTTAGAAACGGGACTAGCGGGGGGGCCGGATACGCAGTATTTT; cdr3_aa: CASSLETGLAGGPDTQYF
j_call: TRBJ2-7; clone_size: NA; d_call: TRBD2; v_call: TRBV28; cdr3_nt: TGTGCCAGCAGTTTAGGGCGGGAGGGCTACGAGCAGTACTTC; cdr3_aa: CASSLGREGYEQYF
j_call: TRBJ2-3; clone_size: NA; d_call: TRBD2; v_call: TRBV5-4; cdr3_nt: TGTGCCAGCACGACTAGCGGGAGAGGGACAGATACGCAGTATTTT; cdr3_aa: CASTTSGRGTDTQYF
j_call: TRBJ1-2; clone_size: NA; d_call: TRBD1; v_call: TRBV19; cdr3_nt: TGTGCCAGTAGTATCGGACAGGGCAACTATGGCTACACCTTC; cdr3_aa: CASSIGQGNYGYTF
j_call: TRBJ2-1; clone_size: NA; d_call: TRBD1; v_call: TRBV29-1; cdr3_nt: TGCAGCGTCGATATAACAGGGGGCAATGAGCAGTTCTTC; cdr3_aa: CSVDITGGNEQFF
j_call: TRBJ2-3; clone_size: NA; d_call: TRBD2; v_call: TRBV10-3; cdr3_nt: TGTGCCATCAGTGAGTCCCAACTAGCGGACACAGATACGCAGTATTTT; cdr3_aa: CAISESQLADTDTQYF
j_call: TRBJ1-2; clone_size: NA; d_call: NA; v_call: TRBV6-5; cdr3_nt: TGTGCCAGCAGACCGTCAGGGCTAGGCTACACCTTC; cdr3_aa: CASRPSGLGYTF
j_call: TRBJ1-6; clone_size: NA; d_call: TRBD1; v_call: TRBV30; cdr3_nt: TGTGCCTGGGGGACAGGCTACCCCTCCTATAATTCACCCCTCCACTTT; cdr3_aa: CAWGTGYPSYNSPLHF
j_call: TRBJ2-3; clone_size: once; d_call: TRBD2; v_call: TRBV19; cdr3_nt: TGTGCCAGTATGGCTGGCGGGAGGCGGGGGACAGATACGCAGTATTTT; cdr3_aa: CASMAGGRRGTDTQYF
j_call: TRBJ1-1; clone_size: NA; d_call: TRBD1; v_call: TRBV24-1; cdr3_nt: TGTGCCACCAGAGGGACAGGGTGGAACACTGAAGCTTTCTTT; cdr3_aa: CATRGTGWNTEAFF
j_call: TRBJ2-1; clone_size: NA; d_call: NA; v_call: TRBV3-1/TRBV3-2; cdr3_nt: TGTGCCAGCAGTCCCTTTGAAAGTCTAACGGGTAATGAGCAGTTCTTC; cdr3_aa: CASSPFESLTGNEQFF
j_call: TRBJ2-7; clone_size: NA; d_call: NA; v_call: TRBV3-1/TRBV3-2; cdr3_nt: TGTGCCAGCAGCCAAGATTCGGGCGAGCAGTACTTC; cdr3_aa: CASSQDSGEQYF
j_call: TRBJ2-2; clone_size: NA; d_call: TRBD1; v_call: TRBV7-9; cdr3_nt: TGTGCCAGCAGCTTAGAACGGGACAGGCGACCACGGGAGCTGTTTTTT; cdr3_aa: CASSLERDRRPRELFF
j_call: TRBJ2-5; clone_size: few; d_call: TRBD2; v_call: TRBV7-9; cdr3_nt: TGTGCCAGCAGCCCGGGACTAGCGGGACAAGAGACCCAGTACTTC; cdr3_aa: CASSPGLAGQETQYF
j_call: TRBJ1-2; clone_size: NA; d_call: TRBD1; v_call: TRBV12-3/TRBV12-4; cdr3_nt: TGTGCCAGCAGATTGACAGGGAGGTATGGCTACACCTTC; cdr3_aa: CASRLTGRYGYTF
j_call: TRBJ1-1; clone_size: NA; d_call: NA; v_call: TRBV6-5; cdr3_nt: TGTGCCAGCAGCGCCAACGGGGATACTGAAGCTTTCTTT; cdr3_aa: CASSANGDTEAFF
j_call: TRBJ2-5; clone_size: NA; d_call: NA; v_call: TRBV25-1; cdr3_nt: TGTGCCAGCAGTGAATCCTTTGCGCACCAAGAGACCCAGTACTTC; cdr3_aa: CASSESFAHQETQYF
j_call: TRBJ1-6; clone_size: NA; d_call: NA; v_call: TRBV29-1; cdr3_nt: TGCAGCGCAGGGGAAGATTCACCCCTCCACTTT; cdr3_aa: CSAGEDSPLHF
j_call: TRBJ1-2; clone_size: once; d_call: NA; v_call: TRBV19; cdr3_nt: TGTGCCAGTAGTATAGGTAGGGTAGGTGGGGGCAGCTATGGCTACACCTTC; cdr3_aa: CASSIGRVGGGSYGYTF
j_call: TRBJ2-2; clone_size: NA; d_call: NA; v_call: TRBV7-2; cdr3_nt: TGTGCCAGCAGGCTAGAAGGCGGGAACACCGGGGAGCTGTTTTTT; cdr3_aa: CASRLEGGNTGELFF
j_call: TRBJ1-4; clone_size: NA; d_call: NA; v_call: TRBV4-1; cdr3_nt: TGCGCCAGCAGCCAAGGTCGCCGGAGGGGTGAAAAACTGTTTTTT; cdr3_aa: CASSQGRRRGEKLFF
j_call: TRBJ1-6; clone_size: NA; d_call: TRBD1; v_call: TRBV19; cdr3_nt: TGTGCCAGTAGCCCCCTGGACAGGGGGCTTGGGACCCTCCACTTT; cdr3_aa: CASSPLDRGLGTLHF
j_call: TRBJ1-1; clone_size: NA; d_call: NA; v_call: TRBV7-3; cdr3_nt: TGTGCCAGCAGCCCCACGCGAGGTTTCACTGAAGCTTTCTTT; cdr3_aa: CASSPTRGFTEAFF
j_call: TRBJ1-1; clone_size: NA; d_call: NA; v_call: TRBV12-3/TRBV12-4; cdr3_nt: TGTGCCAGCATCCTGACAACCAGGGGTGAAGCTTTCTTT; cdr3_aa: CASILTTRGEAFF
j_call: TRBJ2-5; clone_size: NA; d_call: NA; v_call: TRBV18; cdr3_nt: TGTGCCAGCTCACCAGGAAGGCAACAGGAGACCCAGTACTTC; cdr3_aa: CASSPGRQQETQYF
j_call: TRBJ1-2; clone_size: NA; d_call: NA; v_call: TRBV5-1; cdr3_nt: TGCGCCAGCAGCTTAGAAGGGGTGGGCTATGGCTACACCTTC; cdr3_aa: CASSLEGVGYGYTF
j_call: TRBJ1-5; clone_size: once; d_call: NA; v_call: TRBV12-3/TRBV12-4; cdr3_nt: TGTGCCAGCAGCACAGGGTCTGGTCAGCCCCAGCATTTT; cdr3_aa: CASSTGSGQPQHF
j_call: TRBJ2-5; clone_size: NA; d_call: TRBD2; v_call: TRBV9; cdr3_nt: TGTGCCAGCAGCGGAGGACTAGCGGAAGAGACCCAGTACTTC; cdr3_aa: CASSGGLAEETQYF
j_call: TRBJ2-1; clone_size: NA; d_call: TRBD2; v_call: TRBV19; cdr3_nt: TGTGCCAGTAGTATAGATTCGAGCGGGAGGGGAAGTGAGCAGTTCTTC; cdr3_aa: CASSIDSSGRGSEQFF
j_call: TRBJ1-1; clone_size: few; d_call: NA; v_call: TRBV10-3; cdr3_nt: TGTGCCATAGGAAGGGAGGGCACTGAAGCTTTCTTT; cdr3_aa: CAIGREGTEAFF
j_call: TRBJ2-2; clone_size: NA; d_call: NA; v_call: TRBV2; cdr3_nt: TGTGCCAGCAGTCGGGAGTCCACCGGGGAGCTGTTTTTT; cdr3_aa: CASSRESTGELFF
j_call: TRBJ1-2; clone_size: NA; d_call: NA; v_call: TRBV11-3; cdr3_nt: TGTGCCAGCAGCAGATCAATGGGGAGGGAAGACTATGGCTACACCTTC; cdr3_aa: CASSRSMGREDYGYTF
j_call: TRBJ1-3; clone_size: NA; d_call: NA; v_call: TRBV5-5; cdr3_nt: TGTGCCAGCAGCCCTTTGAGGGGGGGGACTGGAAACACCATATATTTT; cdr3_aa: CASSPLRGGTGNTIYF
j_call: TRBJ2-1; clone_size: NA; d_call: TRBD1; v_call: TRBV7-3; cdr3_nt: TGTGCCAGCAGCTCCCAGGGGGACAATGAGCAGTTCTTC; cdr3_aa: CASSSQGDNEQFF
j_call: TRBJ1-2; clone_size: NA; d_call: TRBD1; v_call: TRBV18; cdr3_nt: TGTGCCAGCTCAACTCAAACAGGGGGCGATGGCTACACCTTC; cdr3_aa: CASSTQTGGDGYTF
j_call: TRBJ1-1; clone_size: NA; d_call: NA; v_call: TRBV30; cdr3_nt: TGTGCCTGGAGTGGGGGCGTGAACACTGAAGCTTTCTTT; cdr3_aa: CAWSGGVNTEAFF
j_call: TRBJ1-5; clone_size: NA; d_call: TRBD1; v_call: TRBV15; cdr3_nt: TGTGCCACCAAAACAGGGGGCAATCAGCCCCAGCATTTT; cdr3_aa: CATKTGGNQPQHF
j_call: TRBJ1-2; clone_size: once; d_call: NA; v_call: TRBV19; cdr3_nt: TGTGCCAGTAGTATCACAGGGCCCTATGGCTACACCTTC; cdr3_aa: CASSITGPYGYTF
j_call: TRBJ1-1; clone_size: NA; d_call: TRBD1; v_call: TRBV5-4; cdr3_nt: TGTGCCAGCAGCGGGGGGACAGGGTTGGACACTGAAGCTTTCTTT; cdr3_aa: CASSGGTGLDTEAFF
j_call: TRBJ1-2; clone_size: NA; d_call: TRBD1; v_call: TRBV29-1; cdr3_nt: TGCAGCGTTGACAGGGGGCGGGATGGCTACACCTTC; cdr3_aa: CSVDRGRDGYTF
j_call: TRBJ1-1; clone_size: NA; d_call: TRBD1; v_call: TRBV19; cdr3_nt: TGTGCCAGTAGCAGGACAGGGAACACTGAAGCTTTCTTT; cdr3_aa: CASSRTGNTEAFF
j_call: TRBJ2-5; clone_size: NA; d_call: NA; v_call: TRBV7-6; cdr3_nt: TGTGCCAGCAGCTTTCGCCTCGAGGAGACCCAGTACTTC; cdr3_aa: CASSFRLEETQYF